What follows is one TCR beta chain and its context. This clonotype was counted at least ten times. Its specific antigen is unknown. No much larger clone exists at a distance of one base, and base qualities are not known. The TCR beta CDR3 regions were amplified from the RNA transcripts. The first round of RT-PCR for the TCR CDR3 was performed with the HTBI primer set and the Qiagen OneStep RT-PCR kit. Libraries were constructed in a second round of multiplex PCR, after which size selection and purification were performed. Paired-end sequencing of the libraries was performed with 100 bp reads on an Illumina HiSeq2000. Processing in the source paper ran as follows. Raw data were processed with SOAPnuke, discarding reads with adapters, uncalled bases, mean Phred below 15, or no exact constant-primer or identifier match. COPE v1.2.5 was used to merge the high-quality paired reads, and each unique nucleotide sequence was defined as a clonotype. MiTCR v1.1 was used to align the clonotypes against IMGT TRBV, TRBD and TRBJ reference segments. Only V-J combinations with frequency above 0.0001, covering about 99% of repertoires, were analysed. A TCS score was defined as the ratio between F50 (clonal expansion) and ExV (chaos), using BLOSUM62-based TCRdist between CDR3 peptides within each V-J. Welch's t-statistics and random forest reduced approximately 520 V-J features to 10 to 15, which were used in a naive Bayes classifier (R e1071). The similarity between thyroid and blood repertoires was quantified using the Morisita-Horn index. TCRdb's own reprocessing of the public reads used fastp at Q25 and MiXCR and kept productive beta chains. For every CDR3 protein sequence, its rows merge into one entry that carries the most common genes and DNA. The V and J calls here are based on TCRdb, not the publication. The table for this sample lists hundreds of thousands of distinct CDR3 sequences; about 15% of them were counted only once. Together, the top ten hold over 3.5% of the sample.

The sample is drawn from a study of T cells in Graves' hyperthyroidism and ophthalmopathy (dated by TCRdb to between 2018 and 2021). Some background on the complete study: Peripheral blood was sampled at the time of initial diagnosis, prior to any treatment. A discovery cohort of roughly 100 patients, 43 with Graves' ophthalmopathy and 55 to 65 with stable Graves' hyperthyroidism, was used to find distinguishing TCR V-J signatures. Prospective prediction of ophthalmopathy was tested in an independent validation cohort consisting of fewer than 20 hyperthyroidism patients and approximately 16 patients who later progressed to ophthalmopathy. The roughly 100 discovery patients were randomly divided into training and test sets at a 7:3 ratio. Thyroid tissue and blood T-cell repertoires from six Graves' hyperthyroidism patients were also compared in the study. Following sampling, methimazole starting at 30 mg daily was given to hyperthyroidism patients, and high-dose intravenous methylprednisolone was given to ophthalmopathy patients. The paper reports TCR Vbeta CDR3 sequencing of approximately 140 peripheral blood samples: approximately 41 ophthalmopathy, roughly 80 hyperthyroidism and 17 progressor patients.

In the ophthalmopathy patients, disease was moderately to severely active, with a Clinical Activity Score of 3 or more, a NOSPECS grade of 4 or more, and a duration of less than 3 months. Patients with uncontrolled infections, other autoimmune diseases, pregnancy or lactation were excluded. Diagnoses relied on clinical symptoms, serum thyroxine and TRAb, thyroid ultrasound and orbital computed tomography. Ficoll-Paque density gradient centrifugation was used to isolate PBMCs from about 9 ml of fresh peripheral blood. Trizol reagent was used to extract total RNA, and RNA quality was then checked on an Agilent 2100 Bioanalyzer. Via the germline V gene, CDR1 is MNHEY and CDR2 SVGAGI. At the junction V is shortened by 2 bases and J by 12 bases, with 11 bases in between. The CDR3, from cysteine to phenylalanine, totals 11 residues. The only DNA kept is the CDR3, 33 bases in frame from the first base. The study at large found these results: Most expanded thyroid clonotypes (frequency above 0.001) were also detected in blood, a finding suggesting that blood repertoires may reflect thyroid immune responses. A model built on a 13 V-J signature distinguished ophthalmopathy from stable hyperthyroidism, reaching 87.88% sensitivity and about 81% specificity in cross-validation and 80%/75% in testing. No statistical method was used to fix the sample size in advance, and group allocation was not hidden from the investigators. In validation, the model predicted progression to ophthalmopathy a median of about 6 months before onset, with about 64% sensitivity and 72.22% specificity.

Material: blood. The source is a woman in her 40s with Graves' ophthalmopathy. The chain links TRBV6-5 with TRBJ2-7; perhaps TRBD1 is the D gene, with 5 bases matching. The DNA sequence is given as TGTGCCAGCAGTTACGGGGCAGGGTGGTACTTC. This codes for CASSYGAGWYF.